The rows below give T cell receptor beta chains drawn from one sample of a study of blood T cell repertoires in COVID-19. Assay: immunoSEQ multiplex PCR; the TCRdb copy retains only in-frame clones and omits some. The sample lists roughly 190,000 clones, about 88% occurring once. Material for sequencing was peripheral blood. Source of these receptors: a woman aged 40-49 years who had recovered from COVID-19. Both conserved end residues are part of each CDR3. Each record gives: V gene, J gene, CDR3 protein.

TRBV18	TRBJ2-5	CASSSQAGRETQYF
TRBV14	TRBJ2-7	CASSQGRLAENYEQYF
TRBV27	TRBJ1-3	CASSLLPTGDDSGNTIYF
TRBV4-1	TRBJ2-5	CASSQASFAPQETQYF
TRBV2	TRBJ1-5	CASSVRVQDQPQHF
TRBV7-9	TRBJ2-3	CASNLRSVLRDRGVDTQYF
TRBV18	TRBJ2-3	CASSPLRTGMGGDTQYF
TRBV7-2	TRBJ1-1	CASSASGGNTEAFF
TRBV19	TRBJ2-6	CASSIGGGNSGANVLTF
TRBV7-9	TRBJ2-5	CASSSSGLAGVETQYF
TRBV28	TRBJ1-4	CASSLYAQGGNEKLFF
TRBV6-5	TRBJ2-7	CASSGTGLPSYEQYF
TRBV7-9	TRBJ1-1	CASREGVTEAFF
TRBV15	TRBJ1-5	CATSTDTYSNQPQHF
TRBV19	TRBJ2-2	CASSAGRGNGELFF
TRBV5-4	TRBJ2-7	CASSLDWGGTEQYF
TRBV30	TRBJ2-7	CASHRGGPFYEQYF
TRBV5-1	TRBJ1-1	CASSFGKTGGSTEAFF
TRBV15	TRBJ2-5	CATSREPTSGRYETQYF
TRBV13	TRBJ1-6	CASRFQGSDSPLHF
TRBV9	TRBJ1-3	CASSVSTGSGNTIYF
TRBV19	TRBJ2-7	CASSWGTSGRSPEGEQYF
TRBV18	TRBJ1-5	CASSPRTGLNSNQPQHF
TRBV19	TRBJ2-6	CATTGVGANVLTF
TRBV6-1	TRBJ1-6	CASDGQGYSPLHF
TRBV5-4	TRBJ1-5	CASSPDSQGQPQHF
TRBV6-5	TRBJ2-7	CASSTPSGVTYEQYF
TRBV27	TRBJ2-1	CASSPAAHAYNEQFF
TRBV5-1	TRBJ2-1	CASSVGQGAREQFF
TRBV3-1/TRBV3-2	TRBJ2-1	CASSLSPSEQFF
TRBV6-5	TRBJ2-1	CASTRGGLPNNEQFF
TRBV19	TRBJ2-3	CASSMGPGDDTQYF
TRBV7-9	TRBJ2-7	CASSFTGTGTYEQYF
TRBV27	TRBJ2-5	CASSSILNREEETQYF
TRBV11-1	TRBJ1-6	CASSSDRVDSPLHF
TRBV7-6	TRBJ2-1	CASSPGQGSYNEQFF
TRBV6-5	TRBJ1-1	CASVARHGRNTEAFF
TRBV12-3/TRBV12-4	TRBJ2-7	CASSSGPEQYF
TRBV30	TRBJ1-2	CAWSPQGAEGYTF
TRBV10-3	TRBJ1-1	CATSGMNTEAFF
TRBV19	TRBJ1-5	CASSPPPGQGAGNQPQHF
TRBV7-8	TRBJ2-7	CASSSTGGRTSGRPSGEQYF